This TCR beta chain was found in a study of CXCR3-negative and CXCR3-positive naive CD8 T cells. Sorts that each held 280,000 or so cells were run in triplicate for every CD8+ T cell subset. Through 5' RACE with UMI labels, the TRB cDNA libraries were prepared. TCRdb reanalyzed the 5' RACE reads and collapses them to one entry per CDR3 protein, without DNA. Found here are 35,000 to 55,000 distinct CDR3 sequences; the top ten clones hold about 2.5%. The CDR3 is 15 residues long. Per germline, CDR1 MNHEY and CDR2 SMNVEV (reference sequence). Source material: naive CXCR3- CD8+ T cells from blood. Subset indicated: CD45RO-CCR7+CD27+CD95- naive CD8+ T cells lacking CXCR3 (TNR3-). The receptor was isolated from a human donor in good health. Some clones in this sample may be carry-over from other donors' samples. The gene calls are TRBV27 and TRBJ2-1; TCRdb's D call of TRBD1 is untestable without DNA. The CDR3 loop is CASSLPTGGDGEQFF.